Listed here is a single TCR beta chain. The sample belongs to a study of identical twins. The V segment lost 2 bases and the J segment 5 bases; nucleotides outside the gene matches: 7. CDR3 length: 16 residues. Germline V gene lookup returns CDR1 MNHEY and CDR2 SVGAGI. TCRdb redid the calling of the 5' RACE reads with MiXCR, one entry per CDR3 protein. The sample shows a few hundred thousand distinct CDR3 sequences, roughly 9% of them seen only once. A further study also used this sample, focusing on yellow fever vaccine responses in identical twins.

This TCR derives from a woman younger than 30 in good health. Sequencing was performed on CD8+ T cells sorted from blood. The chain uses TRBV6-5 and TRBJ2-3; 10 bases are a match to TRBD2. The CDR3 bases are TGTGCCAGCAGTTACACTCTAGCGGGAGCGGTAGATACGCAGTATTTT. It is translated as CASSYTLAGAVDTQYF.